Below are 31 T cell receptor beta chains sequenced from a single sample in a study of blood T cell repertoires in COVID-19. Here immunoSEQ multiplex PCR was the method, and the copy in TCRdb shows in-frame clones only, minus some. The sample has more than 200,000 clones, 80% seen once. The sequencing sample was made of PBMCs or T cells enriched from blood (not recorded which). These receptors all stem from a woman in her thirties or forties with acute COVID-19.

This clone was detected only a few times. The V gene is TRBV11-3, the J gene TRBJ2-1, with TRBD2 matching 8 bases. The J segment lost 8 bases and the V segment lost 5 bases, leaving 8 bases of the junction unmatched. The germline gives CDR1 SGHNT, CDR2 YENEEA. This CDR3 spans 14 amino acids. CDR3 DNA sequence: TGTGCCAGCAGCCCGGGACTAGTGGCCGATGAGCAGTTCTTC. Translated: CASSPGLVADEQFF.

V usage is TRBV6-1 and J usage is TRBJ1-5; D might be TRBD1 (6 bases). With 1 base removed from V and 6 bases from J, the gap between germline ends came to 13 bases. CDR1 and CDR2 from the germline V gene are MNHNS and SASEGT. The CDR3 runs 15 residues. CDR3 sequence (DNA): TGTGCCAGCAGTGAAGTGGGCAGGGGCAGTCAGCCCCAGCATTTT. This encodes CASSEVGRGSQPQHF.

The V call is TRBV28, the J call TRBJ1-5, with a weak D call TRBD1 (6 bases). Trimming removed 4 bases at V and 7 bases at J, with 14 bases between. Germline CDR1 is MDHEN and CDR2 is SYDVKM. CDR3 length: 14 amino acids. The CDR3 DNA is TGTGCCAGCAGTTCAGGGGAGGGCGCCCAGCCCCAGCATTTT. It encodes CASSSGEGAQPQHF.

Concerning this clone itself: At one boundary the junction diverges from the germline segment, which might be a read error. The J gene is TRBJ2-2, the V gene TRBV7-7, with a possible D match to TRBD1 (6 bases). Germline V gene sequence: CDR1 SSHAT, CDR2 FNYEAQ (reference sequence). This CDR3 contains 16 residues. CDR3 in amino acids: CASSLIGGPNTGELFF. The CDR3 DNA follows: TGTGCTAGCAGCTTAATTGGGGGCCCGAACACCGGGGAGCTGTTTTTT.

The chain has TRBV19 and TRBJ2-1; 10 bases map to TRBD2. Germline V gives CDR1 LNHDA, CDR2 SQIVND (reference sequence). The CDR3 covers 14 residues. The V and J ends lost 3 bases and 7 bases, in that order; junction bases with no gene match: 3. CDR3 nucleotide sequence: TGTGCCAGTAGTATGGCTAGCGGGAGAAATGAGCAGTTCTTC. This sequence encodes CASSMASGRNEQFF.

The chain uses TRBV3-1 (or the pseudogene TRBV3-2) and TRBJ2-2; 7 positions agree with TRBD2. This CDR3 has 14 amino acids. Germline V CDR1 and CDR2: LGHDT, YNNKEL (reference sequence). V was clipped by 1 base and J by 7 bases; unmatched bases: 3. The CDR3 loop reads CASSQAWDYGELFF. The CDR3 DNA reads TGTGCCAGCAGCCAAGCTTGGGACTACGGGGAGCTGTTTTTT.

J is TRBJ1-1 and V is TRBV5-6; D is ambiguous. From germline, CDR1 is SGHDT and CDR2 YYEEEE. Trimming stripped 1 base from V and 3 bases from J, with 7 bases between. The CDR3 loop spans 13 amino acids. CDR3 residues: CASSLSEDTEAFF. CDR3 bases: TGTGCCAGCAGCTTGAGTGAGGACACTGAAGCTTTCTTT.

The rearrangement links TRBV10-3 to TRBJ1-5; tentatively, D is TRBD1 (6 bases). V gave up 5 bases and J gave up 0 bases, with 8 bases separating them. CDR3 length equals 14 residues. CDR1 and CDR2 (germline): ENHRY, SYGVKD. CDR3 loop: CAISRQDSNQPQHF. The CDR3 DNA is TGTGCCATCAGTCGACAGGATAGCAATCAGCCCCAGCATTTT.

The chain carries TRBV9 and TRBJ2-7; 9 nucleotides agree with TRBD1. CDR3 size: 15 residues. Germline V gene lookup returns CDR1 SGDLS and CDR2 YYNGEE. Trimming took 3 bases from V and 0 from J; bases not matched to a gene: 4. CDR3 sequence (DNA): TGTGCCAGCAGCGCCGGACAGGGGAGCTCCTACGAGCAGTACTTC. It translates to CASSAGQGSSYEQYF.

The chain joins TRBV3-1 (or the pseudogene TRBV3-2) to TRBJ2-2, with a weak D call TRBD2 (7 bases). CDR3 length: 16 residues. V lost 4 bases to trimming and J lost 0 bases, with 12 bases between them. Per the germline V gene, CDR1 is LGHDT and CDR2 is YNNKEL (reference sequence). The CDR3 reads CASSPGGAANTGELFF. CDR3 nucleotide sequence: TGTGCCAGCAGCCCTGGGGGGGCCGCGAACACCGGGGAGCTGTTTTTT.

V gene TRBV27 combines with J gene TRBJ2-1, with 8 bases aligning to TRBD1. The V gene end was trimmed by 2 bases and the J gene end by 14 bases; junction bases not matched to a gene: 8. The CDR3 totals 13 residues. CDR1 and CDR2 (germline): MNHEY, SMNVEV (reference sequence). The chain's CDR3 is CASSLIYRGWEFF. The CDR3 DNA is TGTGCCAGCAGTTTAATTTACAGGGGGTGGGAGTTCTTC.

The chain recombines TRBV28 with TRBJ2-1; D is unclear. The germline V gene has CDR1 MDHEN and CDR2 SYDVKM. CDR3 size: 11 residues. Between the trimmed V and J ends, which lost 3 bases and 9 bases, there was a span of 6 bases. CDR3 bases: TGTGCCAGCAGTTTTACGGGTGAGCAGTTCTTC. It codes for CASSFTGEQFF.

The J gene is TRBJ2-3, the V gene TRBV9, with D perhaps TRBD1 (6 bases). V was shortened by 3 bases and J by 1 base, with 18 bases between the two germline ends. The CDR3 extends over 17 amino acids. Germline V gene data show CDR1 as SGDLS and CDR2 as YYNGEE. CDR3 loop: CASSAHLPGQRTDTQYF. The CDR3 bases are TGTGCCAGCAGCGCCCATTTGCCGGGACAACGCACAGATACGCAGTATTTT.

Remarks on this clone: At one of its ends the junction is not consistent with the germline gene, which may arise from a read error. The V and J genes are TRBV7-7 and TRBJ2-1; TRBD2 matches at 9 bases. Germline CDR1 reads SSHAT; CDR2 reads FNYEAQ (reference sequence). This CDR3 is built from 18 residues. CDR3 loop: CASSLALASGDGYNEQFF. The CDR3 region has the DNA TGTGCTAGCAGCTTAGCGTTGGCTAGCGGGGACGGTTACAATGAGCAGTTCTTC.

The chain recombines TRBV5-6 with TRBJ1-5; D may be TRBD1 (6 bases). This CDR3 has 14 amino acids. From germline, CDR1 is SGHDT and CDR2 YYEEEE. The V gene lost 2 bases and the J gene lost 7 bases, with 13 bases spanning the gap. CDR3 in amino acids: CASSLQGWEQPQHF. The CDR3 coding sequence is TGTGCCAGCAGCTTACAGGGTTGGGAACAGCCCCAGCATTTT.

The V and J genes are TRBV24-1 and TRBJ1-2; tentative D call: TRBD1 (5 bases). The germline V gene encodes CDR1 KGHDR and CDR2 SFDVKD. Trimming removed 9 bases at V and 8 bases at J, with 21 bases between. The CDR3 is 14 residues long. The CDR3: CATELGVKERGYTF. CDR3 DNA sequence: TGTGCCACCGAGTTAGGGGTGAAGGAAAGGGGCTACACCTTC.

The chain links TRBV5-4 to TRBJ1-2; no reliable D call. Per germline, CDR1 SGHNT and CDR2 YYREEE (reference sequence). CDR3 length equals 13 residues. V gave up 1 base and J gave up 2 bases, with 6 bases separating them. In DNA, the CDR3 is TGTGCCAGCAGCTTGAACAGCAACTATGGCTACACCTTC. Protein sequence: CASSLNSNYGYTF.

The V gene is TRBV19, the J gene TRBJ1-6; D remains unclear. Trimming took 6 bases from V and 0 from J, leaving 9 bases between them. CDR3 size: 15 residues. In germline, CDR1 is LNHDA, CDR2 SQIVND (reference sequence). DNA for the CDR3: TGTGCCAGTAGGACATCCGTCTCCTATAATTCACCCCTCCACTTT. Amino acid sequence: CASRTSVSYNSPLHF.

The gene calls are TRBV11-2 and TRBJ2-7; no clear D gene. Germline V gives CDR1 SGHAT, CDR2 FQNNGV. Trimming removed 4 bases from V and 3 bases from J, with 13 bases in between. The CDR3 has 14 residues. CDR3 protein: CASSSVARLYEQYF. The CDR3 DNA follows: TGTGCCAGCAGCTCCGTCGCTAGACTCTACGAGCAGTACTTC.

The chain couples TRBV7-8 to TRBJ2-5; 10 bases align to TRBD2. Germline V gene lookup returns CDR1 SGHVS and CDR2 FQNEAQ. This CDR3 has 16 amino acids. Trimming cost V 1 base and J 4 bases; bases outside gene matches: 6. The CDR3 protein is CASSLVSSGRIETQYF. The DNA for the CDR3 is TGTGCCAGCAGCTTAGTCTCTAGCGGGAGAATAGAGACCCAGTACTTC.

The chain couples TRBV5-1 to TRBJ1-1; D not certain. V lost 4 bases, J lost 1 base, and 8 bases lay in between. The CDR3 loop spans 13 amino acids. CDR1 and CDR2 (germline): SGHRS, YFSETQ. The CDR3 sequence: CASSPVTNTEAFF. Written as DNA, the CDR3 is TGCGCCAGCAGCCCAGTCACGAACACTGAAGCTTTCTTT.

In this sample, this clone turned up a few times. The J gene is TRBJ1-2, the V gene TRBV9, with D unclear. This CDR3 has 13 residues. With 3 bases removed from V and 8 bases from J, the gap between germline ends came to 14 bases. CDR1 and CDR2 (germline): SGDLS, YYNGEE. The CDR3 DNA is TGTGCCAGCAGCGAGCGCCTAAACGGAGGCTACACCTTC. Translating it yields CASSERLNGGYTF.

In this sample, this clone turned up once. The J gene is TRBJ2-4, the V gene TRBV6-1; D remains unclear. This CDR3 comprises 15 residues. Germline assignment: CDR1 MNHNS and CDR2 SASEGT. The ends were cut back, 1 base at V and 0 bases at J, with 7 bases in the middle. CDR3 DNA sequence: TGTGCCAGCAGTGAAGGGCTTACAGCCAAAAACATTCAGTACTTC. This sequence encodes CASSEGLTAKNIQYF.

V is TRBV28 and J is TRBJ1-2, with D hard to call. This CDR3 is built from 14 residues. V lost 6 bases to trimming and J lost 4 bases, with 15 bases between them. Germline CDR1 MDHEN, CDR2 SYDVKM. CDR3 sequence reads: CASRPQTTSYGYTF. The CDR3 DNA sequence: TGTGCCAGCAGACCCCAAACGACTAGCTATGGCTACACCTTC.

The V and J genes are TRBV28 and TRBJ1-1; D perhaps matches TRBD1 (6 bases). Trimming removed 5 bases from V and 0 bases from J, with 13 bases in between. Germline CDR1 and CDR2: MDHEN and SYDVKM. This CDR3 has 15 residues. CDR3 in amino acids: CASSKSRGMNTEAFF. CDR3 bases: TGTGCCAGCAGTAAGAGCAGGGGCATGAACACTGAAGCTTTCTTT.

The CDR3 spells CASSPEKSQPQHF. CDR3 sequence (DNA): TGTGCCAGCTCACCAGAGAAAAGTCAGCCCCAGCATTTT. V usage is TRBV18 and J usage is TRBJ1-5, with no clear D. The CDR3 sequence is 13 residues long. V was clipped by 2 bases and J by 6 bases, with 8 bases between them. Germline V lookup: CDR1 KGHSH, CDR2 LQKENI.

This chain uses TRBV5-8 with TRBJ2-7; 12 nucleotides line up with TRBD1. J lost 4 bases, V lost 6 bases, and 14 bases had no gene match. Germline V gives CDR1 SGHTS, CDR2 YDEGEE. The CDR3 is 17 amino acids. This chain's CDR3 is CASNYGDRGPKIYEQYF. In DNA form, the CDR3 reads TGTGCCAGCAACTACGGGGACAGGGGGCCCAAAATATACGAGCAGTACTTC.

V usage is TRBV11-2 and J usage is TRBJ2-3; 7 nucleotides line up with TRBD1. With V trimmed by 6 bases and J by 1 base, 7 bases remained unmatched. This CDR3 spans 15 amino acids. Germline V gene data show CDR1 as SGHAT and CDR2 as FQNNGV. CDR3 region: CASSFNRGGTDTQYF. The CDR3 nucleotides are TGTGCCAGCAGTTTTAACAGGGGCGGCACAGATACGCAGTATTTT. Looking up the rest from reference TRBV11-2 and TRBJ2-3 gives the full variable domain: EAGVAQSPRYKIIEKRQSVAFWCNPISGHATLYWYQQILGQGPKLLIQFQNNGVVDDSQLPKDRFSAERLKGVDSTLKIQPAKLEDSAVYLCASSFNRGGTDTQYFGPGTRLTVL.

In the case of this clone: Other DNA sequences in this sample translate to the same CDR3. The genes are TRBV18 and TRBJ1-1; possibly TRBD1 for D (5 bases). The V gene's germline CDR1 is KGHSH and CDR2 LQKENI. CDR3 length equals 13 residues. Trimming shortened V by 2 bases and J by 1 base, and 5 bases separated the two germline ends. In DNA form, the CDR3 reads TGTGCCAGCTCACCAGGACAGAACACTGAAGCTTTCTTT. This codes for CASSPGQNTEAFF.

This CDR3 reads CASSYKTGGGRGYTF. In nucleotides, the CDR3 is TGTGCCAGCAGTTACAAAACGGGGGGCGGACGTGGCTACACCTTC. This chain connects TRBV6-5 to TRBJ1-2; D perhaps matches TRBD1 (6 bases). V was trimmed by 2 bases and J by 7 bases, leaving 17 bases between them. The CDR3 has 15 residues. Germline CDR1 and CDR2: MNHEY and SVGAGI.

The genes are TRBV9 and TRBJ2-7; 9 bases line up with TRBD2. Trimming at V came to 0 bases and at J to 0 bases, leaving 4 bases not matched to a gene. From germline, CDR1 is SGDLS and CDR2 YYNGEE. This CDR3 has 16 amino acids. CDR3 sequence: CASSVEGSGGSYEQYF. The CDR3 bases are TGTGCCAGCAGCGTAGAAGGTAGCGGGGGCTCCTACGAGCAGTACTTC.